These T cell receptor beta chains were read from a single sample in a study of blood T cell repertoires in COVID-19. Only in-frame clones appear in the TCRdb table, and some are missing; sequencing was by immunoSEQ multiplex PCR. This sample has about 21,000 clones, with roughly 78% found just once. Specimen: peripheral blood. These TCRs come from a man older than 75 with acute or convalescent COVID-19. The CDR3 runs from the conserved cysteine through the conserved F or W. D genes are given only for firm matches. The size entry is marked missing in some rows and otherwise reads once, few, many or a size class.

TRBJ2-1,TRBD2,-,TRBV4-1,TGCGCCAGCAGCCAGCCCCCCCTCCGCGGGAGCTCACTGCGGGGCTCCTACAATGAGCAGTTCTTC,CASSQPPLRGSSLRGSYNEQFF
TRBJ1-4,-,few,TRBV28,TGTGCCAGCAGATACAGGGTGGGCTATAATGAAAAACTGTTTTTT,CASRYRVGYNEKLFF
TRBJ2-1,TRBD1,-,TRBV4-1,TGCGCCAGCAGCCACTTGGGGGACAGGGAAAACAATGAGCAGTTCTTC,CASSHLGDRENNEQFF
TRBJ1-1,-,-,TRBV19,TGTGCCAGTAGTTCGCCTGATTTGAGCACTGAAGCTTTCTTT,CASSSPDLSTEAFF
TRBJ2-5,TRBD1,few,TRBV30,TGTGCCTGGAGAGGGGCAGGGGGCACGGAGACCCAGTACTTC,CAWRGAGGTETQYF
TRBJ2-7,-,-,TRBV23-1,TGCGCCAGCAGTCAATCCCGCAGCGAGCAGTACTTC,CASSQSRSEQYF
TRBJ2-5,-,-,TRBV5-1,TGCGCCAGCGCCCAGGACAGCCCCCAAGAGACCCAGTACTTC,CASAQDSPQETQYF
TRBJ1-6,-,-,TRBV2,TGTGCCGTCCAGCAGGGTGGATCACCCCTCCACTTT,CAVQQGGSPLHF
TRBJ2-1,TRBD1,few,TRBV11-3,TGTGCCAGCAGCGAACAGGGGGGTGAGCAGTTCTTC,CASSEQGGEQFF
TRBJ1-5,TRBD1,medium-sized,TRBV28,TGTGCCAGCAGTTCGACGACAGGGAATGCCAAGCCCCAGCATTTT,CASSSTTGNAKPQHF
TRBJ2-1,-,-,TRBV21-1,TGTGCCAGCAGCAAAGAACCCCCGGGACTAGCAGTATACAATGAGCAGTTCTTC,CASSKEPPGLAVYNEQFF
TRBJ2-3,TRBD2,-,TRBV18,TGTGCCAGCTCACCACCGCAGGCTAGCGGGAGCAGCATTACGCAGTATTTT,CASSPPQASGSSITQYF
TRBJ2-3,-,-,TRBV19,TGTGCCAGTAGGAAGGGGATAGCAGATACGCAGTATTTT,CASRKGIADTQYF
TRBJ2-3,TRBD1,-,TRBV27,TGTGCCAGCAGTTTGGGGACAGGCCGATCCGATATGACGCAGTATTTT,CASSLGTGRSDMTQYF
TRBJ2-7,TRBD1,-,TRBV28,TGTGCCAGCAGTTTATGGGGGCCTCTACAGGGGTCAGGCCCTCACGAGCAGTACTTC,CASSLWGPLQGSGPHEQYF
TRBJ2-1,TRBD2,-,TRBV7-3,TGTGCTAGCAGTCTCGGACTAGCGGGATTTACTGAGCAGTTCTTC,CASSLGLAGFTEQFF
TRBJ2-5,TRBD1,-,TRBV19,TGTGCCAGTGGAATGACAGGGGGATCGGAGACCCAGTACTTC,CASGMTGGSETQYF
TRBJ1-1,TRBD1,-,TRBV7-8,TGTGCCAGCAGCTTCGCAACAGGGGTCCGGAACACTGAAGCTTTCTTT,CASSFATGVRNTEAFF
TRBJ2-3,TRBD1,-,TRBV12-5,TGTGCTAGTGGTAAGGGACAGAGCACAGATACGCAGTATTTT,CASGKGQSTDTQYF
TRBJ2-1,TRBD2,-,TRBV12-5,TGTGCTAGTGGTACGCAAGCGGGAGACAATGAGCAGTTCTTC,CASGTQAGDNEQFF
TRBJ2-1,TRBD2,-,TRBV5-1,TGCGCCAGCACCCTCTTCCTAGCGGGTGGGACCTACAATGAGCAGTTCTTC,CASTLFLAGGTYNEQFF
TRBJ1-1,-,-,TRBV18,TGTGCCAGCTCACCACCGTACAGAATGAACACTGAAGCTTTCTTT,CASSPPYRMNTEAFF
TRBJ1-1,-,few,TRBV21-1,TGTGCCAGCAGCAAGTGGGGGGACAGGGAGGGTTGGGAAACTGAAGCTTTCTTT,CASSKWGDREGWETEAFF